Below, 26 T cell receptor beta chains from the same sample are listed, as sequenced in a study of blood T cell repertoires in COVID-19. The assay was immunoSEQ multiplex PCR, and TCRdb's table has in-frame clones only and misses some. The table records 200,000 to 300,000 clones, approximately 86% of them present only once. The sample consisted of peripheral blood. The receptors stem from a man aged 25 to 45 with active or convalescent COVID-19.

The rearrangement joins TRBV7-7 to TRBJ1-1; D may be TRBD1 (5 bases). The CDR3 is made up of 13 amino acids. Per the germline V gene, CDR1 is SSHAT and CDR2 is FNYEAQ (reference sequence). The V end was cut by 8 bases, the J end by 0 bases, with 10 bases between. The CDR3 here is CASGATVNTEAFF. The CDR3 nucleotides read TGTGCCAGCGGAGCGACAGTGAACACTGAAGCTTTCTTT.

V gene TRBV7-2 combines with J gene TRBJ2-3, with 7 bases that match TRBD1. Germline assignment: CDR1 SGHTA and CDR2 FQGNSA. CDR3 length: 14 amino acids. The trim removed 3 bases at V and 6 bases at J, leaving 6 bases unmatched. CDR3 coding DNA: TGTGCCAGCAGCTTCGGGACAGTCCAGGATACGCAGTATTTT. Translation gives CASSFGTVQDTQYF. The whole variable domain, remainder taken from reference TRBV7-2 and TRBJ2-3, is GAGVSQSPSNKVTEKGKDVELRCDPISGHTALYWYRQSLGQGLEFLIYFQGNSAPDKSGLPSDRFSAERTGGSVSTLTIQRTQQEDSAVYLCASSFGTVQDTQYFGPGTRLTVL.

The chain links TRBV7-2 to TRBJ2-1, with 7 bases that match TRBD1. This CDR3 region has 17 residues. The germline V gene encodes CDR1 SGHTA and CDR2 FQGNSA. V shed 1 base and J 4 bases; nucleotides not matched to a gene: 10. The CDR3 loop reads CASSLEVFGTEYNEQFF. As DNA, the CDR3 is TGTGCCAGCAGCTTAGAGGTCTTCGGGACAGAGTACAATGAGCAGTTCTTC. Filled out from reference TRBV7-2 and TRBJ2-1, the complete variable domain reads GAGVSQSPSNKVTEKGKDVELRCDPISGHTALYWYRQSLGQGLEFLIYFQGNSAPDKSGLPSDRFSAERTGGSVSTLTIQRTQQEDSAVYLCASSLEVFGTEYNEQFFGPGTRLTVL.

The chain has TRBV6-5 and TRBJ1-1, with D unresolved. V was clipped by 2 bases and J by 1 base, with 5 bases between them. Germline V gene sequence: CDR1 MNHEY, CDR2 SVGAGI. The CDR3 runs to 13 residues. In DNA, the CDR3 is TGTGCCAGCAGTTACCATCAGAACACTGAAGCTTTCTTT. Its protein is CASSYHQNTEAFF.

Only a few counts were recorded for this clone. The genes are TRBV4-1 and TRBJ2-5; 7 nucleotides agree with TRBD2. Losses at the gene ends were 6 bases for V and 0 bases for J; bases not matched to a gene: 10. The CDR3 runs to 16 residues. Germline V gene sequence: CDR1 MGHRA, CDR2 YSYEKL. In DNA form, the CDR3 reads TGCGCCAGCAGACTCTCTCTAGCGGAAAACCAAGAGACCCAGTACTTC. This translates into CASRLSLAENQETQYF.

This clone was counted a few times. The V gene is TRBV12-3 or TRBV12-4, the J gene TRBJ1-3, with D possibly TRBD1 on 5 matching bases. V lost 5 bases and J 3 bases, leaving 5 bases between the germline ends. CDR3 size: 12 residues. The CDR3 sequence: CASSQGGNTIYF. The CDR3, as DNA: TGTGCCAGCAGTCAGGGTGGAAACACCATATATTTT.

The chain combines TRBV6-6 with TRBJ1-1; D is unclear. CDR3 length: 13 residues. With 8 bases removed from V and 3 bases from J, the gap between germline ends came to 13 bases. CDR1 is MNHNY and CDR2 is SVGAGI in the germline V gene (reference sequence). The chain's CDR3 is CASFLRRDTEAFF. The CDR3 DNA reads TGTGCCAGCTTTCTTCGGAGGGACACTGAAGCTTTCTTT.

The chain couples TRBV30 to TRBJ1-5; 8 bases line up with TRBD1. CDR3 length: 13 residues. Germline assignment: CDR1 GTSNPN and CDR2 SVGIG (reference sequence). Trimming took 7 bases from V and 3 from J; bases not matched to a gene: 5. The CDR3 spells CASGTGFNQPQHF. CDR3 bases: TGTGCCTCCGGGACAGGATTCAATCAGCCCCAGCATTTT.

V gene TRBV4-1 combines with J gene TRBJ2-3; 8 bases agree with TRBD2. The germline gives CDR1 MGHRA, CDR2 YSYEKL. The V gene end was trimmed by 0 bases and the J gene end by 3 bases; junction bases not matched to a gene: 2. The CDR3 sequence is 15 residues long. The CDR3 sequence is CASSQDGTRTDTQYF. The CDR3 DNA sequence: TGCGCCAGCAGCCAAGATGGGACTAGGACAGATACGCAGTATTTT.

The sample holds one count of this clone. V gene TRBV6-5 combines with J gene TRBJ2-7, with 9 nucleotides matching TRBD2. This CDR3 contains 14 residues. V was clipped by 10 bases and J by 2 bases; unmatched bases: 9. Germline V gene lookup returns CDR1 MNHEY and CDR2 SVGAGI. The CDR3 here is CATGERGATYEQYF. In DNA, the CDR3 is TGTGCCACGGGGGAGCGGGGGGCAACCTACGAGCAGTACTTC.

The chain couples TRBV9 to TRBJ2-3; 7 positions agree with TRBD1. The J segment lost 0 bases and the V segment lost 3 bases, leaving 10 bases of the junction unmatched. Germline loops: CDR1 SGDLS, CDR2 YYNGEE. This CDR3 region has 17 residues. The CDR3 region is CASSAPRGGGSTDTQYF. Here the CDR3 DNA reads TGTGCCAGCAGCGCGCCTCGAGGGGGCGGGAGCACAGATACGCAGTATTTT.

The rearrangement uses TRBV2 and TRBJ2-7, with 8 bases fitting TRBD1. Germline V CDR1 and CDR2: SNHLY, FYNNEI. The CDR3 has 12 residues. The junction had 1 base not matched to a gene; V was cut back by 7 bases and J by 2 bases. The CDR3 nucleotides are TGTGCCAGCATGGACAGGGCCTACGAGCAGTACTTC. It is translated as CASMDRAYEQYF.

J is TRBJ1-1 and V is TRBV12-3 or TRBV12-4; no reliable D call. The CDR3 loop spans 13 amino acids. Trimming left V 4 bases short and J 1 base short, with 7 bases between. CDR3 in DNA: TGTGCCAGCAGTTCAGTGTCGAACACTGAAGCTTTCTTT. This gives the protein CASSSVSNTEAFF.

This sequence joins TRBV2 and TRBJ2-7, with TRBD1 matching over 10 bases. The CDR3 loop spans 16 amino acids. The germline V gene encodes CDR1 SNHLY and CDR2 FYNNEI. J gave up 4 bases and V 7 bases, and 13 bases lay outside the gene matches. DNA of the CDR3: TGTGCCAGCAAGTCCCTCTTGACAGGGGGCTTTTACGAGCAGTACTTC. Translation: CASKSLLTGGFYEQYF.

V usage is TRBV7-2 and J usage is TRBJ2-2, with D possibly being TRBD1 (6 bases). CDR1 and CDR2 from the germline V gene are SGHTA and FQGNSA. CDR3 length: 14 residues. V lost 10 bases and J 2 bases, leaving 14 bases between the germline ends. The CDR3, as DNA: TGTGCCATCGCAAGACAGGCTAACACCGGGGAGCTGTTTTTT. Protein: CAIARQANTGELFF.

The rearrangement uses TRBV7-3 and TRBJ2-2; 8 positions agree with TRBD1. This CDR3 has 15 amino acids. The ends lost 5 bases at V and 2 bases at J; junction bases unmatched: 4. Germline V gives CDR1 SGHTA, CDR2 FQGTGA. The CDR3 protein is CASSRTGLNTGELFF. Here the CDR3 DNA reads TGTGCCAGCAGCCGGACAGGGCTAAACACCGGGGAGCTGTTTTTT.

V gene TRBV18 combines with J gene TRBJ1-2; 8 bases agree with TRBD1. V shed 2 bases, J shed 1 base, and the junction held 6 bases outside the gene matches. The CDR3 covers 16 residues. Looked up from germline, CDR1 is KGHSH and CDR2 is LQKENI. The CDR3 DNA follows: TGTGCCAGCTCACCAATTGACACAGGGGGTAACTATGGCTACACCTTC. Protein product: CASSPIDTGGNYGYTF.

J is TRBJ2-7 and V is TRBV9, with D maybe TRBD2 (6 bases). Germline V CDR1 and CDR2: SGDLS, YYNGEE. The CDR3 consists of 16 residues. V dropped 0 bases and J dropped 0 bases, with 13 bases sitting between them. This CDR3 is CASSVGRDSSSYEQYF. Here the CDR3 DNA reads TGTGCCAGCAGCGTAGGTCGGGACTCGAGCTCCTACGAGCAGTACTTC. Variable domain in full (rest from reference TRBV9 and TRBJ2-7): DSGVTQTPKHLITATGQRVTLRCSPRSGDLSVYWYQQSLDQGLQFLIQYYNGEERAKGNILERFSAQQFPDLHSELNLSSLELGDSALYFCASSVGRDSSSYEQYFGPGTRLTVT.

This chain connects TRBV11-2 to TRBJ1-6, with 11 bases fitting TRBD1. CDR1 and CDR2 (germline): SGHAT, FQNNGV. V shed 5 bases and J 9 bases; nucleotides not matched to a gene: 9. The CDR3 has 16 amino acids. CDR3: CASSVGQGAGGSPLHF. CDR3 sequence (DNA): TGTGCCAGCAGCGTAGGACAGGGGGCCGGCGGTTCACCCCTCCACTTT.

The chain recombines TRBV6-6 with TRBJ1-1; D is unclear. This CDR3 spans 14 amino acids. CDR1 is MNHNY and CDR2 is SVGAGI in the germline V gene (reference sequence). V lost 7 bases, J lost 7 bases, and 19 bases lay in between. The CDR3 loop is CASIVAPPAGEAFF. The DNA for the CDR3 is TGTGCCAGCATCGTTGCTCCCCCCGCCGGTGAAGCTTTCTTT.

The CDR3 spells CASSLHRGHEQFF. DNA of the CDR3: TGTGCCAGCAGCTTACACAGGGGGCATGAGCAGTTCTTC. The chain carries TRBV11-3 and TRBJ2-1; TRBD1 matches 9 bases. Germline CDR1 is SGHNT and CDR2 is YENEEA. There are 13 residues in the CDR3. V dropped 2 bases and J dropped 8; count of bases not matched to a gene: 1.

This clone was seen a single time. The chain uses TRBV5-4 and TRBJ1-3; 8 bases align to TRBD1. The CDR3 has 14 amino acids. V lost 2 bases, J lost 4 bases, and 2 bases stayed unmatched. From germline, CDR1 is SGHNT and CDR2 YYREEE (reference sequence). As DNA, the CDR3 is TGTGCCAGCAGCTTTCAGGGGGCAGGAAACACCATATATTTT. Its protein product is CASSFQGAGNTIYF.

This chain connects TRBV4-1 to TRBJ2-1; 7 positions match TRBD1. The CDR3 has 14 amino acids. J was trimmed by 4 bases and V by 2 bases; bases with no gene match: 2. Germline V gene sequence: CDR1 MGHRA, CDR2 YSYEKL. CDR3 region: CASSQPGQYNEQFF. The DNA for the CDR3 is TGCGCCAGCAGCCAACCGGGACAGTACAATGAGCAGTTCTTC.

The table lists this clone with a few counts. The rearrangement joins TRBV10-2 to TRBJ1-1; the D gene is possibly TRBD1 (5 bases). The V end was cut by 8 bases, the J end by 4 bases, with 14 bases between. Germline V gives CDR1 WSHSY, CDR2 SAAADI. The CDR3 extends over 13 amino acids. CDR3 loop: CASDSNGGTEAFF. CDR3 nucleotides: TGCGCCAGCGATTCGAACGGGGGCACTGAAGCTTTCTTT.

This clone occurred once. V and J are TRBV20-1 and TRBJ1-5, with 7 nucleotides matching TRBD1. Germline CDR1 reads DFQATT; CDR2 reads SNEGSKA (reference sequence). After removal of 3 bases from V and 0 bases from J, the junction contained 8 bases not matched to a gene. The CDR3 consists of 16 residues. CDR3 loop: CSASYGRGNSNQPQHF. In nucleotides, the CDR3 is TGCAGTGCTAGTTATGGCAGGGGGAATAGCAATCAGCCCCAGCATTTT.

This chain links TRBV14 with TRBJ1-1, with a tentative D call TRBD1 (5 bases). Germline CDR1 and CDR2: SGHDN and FVKESK. The CDR3 sequence is 14 residues long. V lost 7 bases and J 4 bases, leaving 16 bases between the germline ends. DNA for the CDR3: TGTGCCAGCAACTTTGGGGGGGTTGGCACTGAAGCTTTCTTT. It is translated as CASNFGGVGTEAFF.